This paragraph covers one T cell receptor beta chain sequence. The sample originates from a study of blood T cell repertoires in COVID-19. Across the study: Acute-phase and convalescent COVID-19 samples originated in the United States, Italy and Spain. T cells, B-cell-depleted T cells, or PBMCs provided the cDNA or gDNA that served as material.

TCRdb's table, derived via immunoSEQ multiplex PCR, lists solely in-frame clones and lacks some. The sample records 200,000 to 250,000 clones, 81% being singletons. The V gene's germline CDR1 is MNHEY and CDR2 SVGAGI. The CDR3 is 14 amino acids. With 6 bases clipped from V and 5 bases from J, the junction kept 4 bases outside the gene matches. This TCR was recovered from a woman between 50 and 59 years old with acute COVID-19. The specimen sequenced was PBMCs or T cells enriched from blood (not recorded which). V gene TRBV6-5 combines with J gene TRBJ1-6; 7 positions match TRBD1. CDR3 in DNA: TGTGCCAGCAGCCGGGGACAGAATAATTCACCCCTCCACTTT. Its protein is CASSRGQNNSPLHF.